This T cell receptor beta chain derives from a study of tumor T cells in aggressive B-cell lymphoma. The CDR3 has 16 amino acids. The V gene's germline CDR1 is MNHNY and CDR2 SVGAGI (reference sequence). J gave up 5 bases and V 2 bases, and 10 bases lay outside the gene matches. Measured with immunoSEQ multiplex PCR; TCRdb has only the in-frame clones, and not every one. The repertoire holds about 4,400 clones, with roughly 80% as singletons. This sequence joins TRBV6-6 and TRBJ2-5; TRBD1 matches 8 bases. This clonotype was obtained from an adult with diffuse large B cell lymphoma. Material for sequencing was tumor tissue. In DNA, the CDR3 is TGTGCCAGCAGTTACGGAGACAGGGGAATGGGTGAGACCCAGTACTTC. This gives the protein CASSYGDRGMGETQYF.